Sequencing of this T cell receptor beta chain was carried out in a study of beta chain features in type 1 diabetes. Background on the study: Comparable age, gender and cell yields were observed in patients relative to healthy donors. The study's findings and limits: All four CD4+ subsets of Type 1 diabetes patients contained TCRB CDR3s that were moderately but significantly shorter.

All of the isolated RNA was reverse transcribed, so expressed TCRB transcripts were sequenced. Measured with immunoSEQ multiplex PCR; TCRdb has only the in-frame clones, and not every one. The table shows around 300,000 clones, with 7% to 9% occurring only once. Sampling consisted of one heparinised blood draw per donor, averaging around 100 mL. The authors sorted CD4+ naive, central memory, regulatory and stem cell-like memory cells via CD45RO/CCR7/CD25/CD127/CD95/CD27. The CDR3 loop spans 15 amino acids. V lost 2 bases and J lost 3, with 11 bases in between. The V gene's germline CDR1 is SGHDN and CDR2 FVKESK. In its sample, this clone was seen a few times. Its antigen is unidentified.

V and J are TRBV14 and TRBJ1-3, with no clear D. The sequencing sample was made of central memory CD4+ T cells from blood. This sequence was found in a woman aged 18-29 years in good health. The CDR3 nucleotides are TGTGCCAGCAGCCAATCCGACGGGCTTGGAAACACCATATATTTT. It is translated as CASSQSDGLGNTIYF.